This T cell receptor beta chain is from a study of T-cell memory formation after mild COVID-19. TCRdb re-analysed the 5' RACE reads in MiXCR, keeping a single row per CDR3 protein. This table holds fewer than 250,000 distinct CDR3 sequences, approximately 20% found once. There are a few counts of this clonotype. This CDR3 region has 15 residues. Per germline, CDR1 MNHNY and CDR2 SVGAGI (reference sequence). Trimming removed 2 bases from V and 1 base from J, with 11 bases in between. Sequencing input: PBMCs or a T cell subset sorted from them (not recorded which). This TCR was recovered from an adult woman who had mild COVID-19 (a few samples of this study predate the infection). Cell type and time point are not known. The genes are TRBV6-6 and TRBJ2-5, with D tentatively TRBD1 (5 bases). This CDR3 is CASSYEGALQETQYF. In DNA, the CDR3 is TGTGCCAGCAGTTACGAAGGGGCCCTCCAAGAGACCCAGTACTTC.